This T cell receptor (beta chain) is drawn from a study of blood T cell repertoires in COVID-19. Study in general: The study drew acute and convalescent COVID-19 samples from the United States, Italy and Spain. In each case, the material was cDNA or gDNA derived from T cells, B-cell-depleted T cells, or PBMCs.

There are a few counts of this clone. The CDR3 length is 14 residues. CDR1 MNHNY and CDR2 SVGAGI come from the germline V gene (reference sequence). V lost 2 bases and J 18 bases, leaving 20 bases between the germline ends. As handled by the study authors: Researchers report that nucleated cell counts were estimated from reference gene primer amplification. Sequenced by immunoSEQ multiplex PCR; TCRdb stores in-frame clones only, minus some. That table furnishes V, J and clone size, whereas the DNA furnished D and trimming. Found here are 300,000 to 400,000 clones, 91% of them singletons; the top ten hold less than 3.5%.

The TCR originated in a young woman who had recovered from COVID-19. The material sequenced was peripheral blood. V and J are TRBV6-6 and TRBJ1-6; D is unclear. The DNA for the CDR3 is TGTGCCAGCAGTTACCTTGGGAGACTTTCGAATCCCCACTTT. Encoded protein: CASSYLGRLSNPHF.